This T cell receptor (beta chain) is from a study of blood T cell repertoires in COVID-19. Study overall: Sites in the United States, Italy and Spain provided acute and convalescent COVID-19 samples. Sources were T cells, B-cell-depleted T cells, or PBMCs; the material itself was cDNA or gDNA.

Methods used by the authors: Reference gene primer amplification gave nucleated cell count estimates. Some clones are missing from TCRdb's copy, which holds only in-frame ones; the method was immunoSEQ multiplex PCR. V and J calls plus clone size are reproduced from that table; the DNA served to infer D and trimming. Here the sample spans some 150,000 clones, about 85% being singletons. Germline V gene sequence: CDR1 LNHNV, CDR2 YYDKDF (reference sequence). V lost 4 bases to trimming and J lost 4 bases, with 16 bases between them. This CDR3 contains 15 residues. This chain connects TRBV15 to TRBJ1-2, with D tentatively TRBD1 (5 bases). Sample: peripheral blood. The TCR sequence derives from a human donor in a cohort sampled during active COVID-19. The CDR3 nucleotides read TGTGCCACCAGCAAGCCCGGGGGGACTATCTATGGCTACACCTTC. It yields the protein CATSKPGGTIYGYTF.